The present T cell receptor beta chain was sequenced within a study of cytomegalovirus exposure and HLA in healthy donors. Profiling relied on immunoSEQ multiplex PCR, and the TCRdb table lists in-frame clones only, not all of them. The sample records tens of thousands of clones, roughly 94% being singletons. About this clone: Its antigen remains unidentified.

Overall study findings and caveats: The classifier reportedly diagnosed cytomegalovirus status with high specificity and sensitivity. For most TCR sequences rarity was the rule, although some public TCRs occurred in many donors.

The sample comprised PBMCs. This sequence originates from a man aged 18 to 35 in good health and CMV-seropositive.

The DNA of the CDR3 is TGTGCCAGCAGCATCGATCCGGACAGGTTCTCCTACGAGCAGTACTTC. This sequence encodes CASSIDPDRFSYEQYF. The chain uses TRBV5-4 and TRBJ2-7, with 7 bases lining up with TRBD1. The CDR3 is 16 amino acids. CDR1 SGHNT and CDR2 YYREEE come from the germline V gene (reference sequence). V dropped 4 bases and J dropped 0; count of bases not matched to a gene: 10.